This T cell receptor beta chain was sequenced in a study of shared clonotypes between healthy human individuals. Methods used by the authors: There were no quality scores in the junction-only immunoSEQ sequences, so filtering differed. Some clones are missing from TCRdb's copy, which holds only in-frame ones; the method was immunoSEQ multiplex PCR. V, J and clone size reflect that table, while D and trimming were determined from the DNA. The sample holds about 1.5 million clones; 95% to 99% are singletons and the top ten take 0.4% to 0.55%. Whole-study results and caveats: Naive subsets tended to show greater estimated richness than memory subsets.

Comments on this clone: No antigen is known for it.

Nashville, Tennessee was home to all donors, who were Caucasian adults. What was sequenced was naive CD4+ T cells sorted from blood. Subset reported: CD45RA+ positively selected. The receptor was derived from a man younger than 45 in good health.

CDR3 in DNA: TGTGCCAGCAGTTTAGTCCGAGGAAGAACTGAAGCTTTCTTT. It is translated as CASSLVRGRTEAFF. The gene calls are TRBV28 and TRBJ1-1; no clear D gene. V lost 2 bases to trimming and J lost 5 bases, with 12 bases between them. Germline V CDR1 and CDR2: MDHEN, SYDVKM. There are 14 residues in the CDR3.